This TCR beta chain was identified in a study of T cell responses to AZD1222 COVID-19 vaccine. TCRdb's copy holds only in-frame clones and misses some; the assay was immunoSEQ multiplex PCR. Of some 120,000 clones in the sample, about 89% were seen once. Trimming removed 3 bases from V and 4 bases from J; junction bases left unmatched: 5. CDR1 is SGHRS and CDR2 is YFSETQ in the germline V gene. This CDR3 has 14 amino acids. The gene calls are TRBV5-1 and TRBJ2-7; 9 positions match TRBD2. The TCR comes from an adult in good health. The starting material was peripheral blood, obtained on day 0 of AZD1222 vaccination. As DNA, the CDR3 is TGCGCCAGCAGCTCCTCAAGCGGGAGGTACGAGCAGTACTTC. Translating gives CASSSSSGRYEQYF.